Below, one TCR beta chain is given with its context. Its antigen is not known. This sample was included in a study of identical twins. TCRdb itself ran the 5' RACE reads through MiXCR, one entry per CDR3 protein. Here the sample spans hundreds of thousands of distinct CDR3 sequences, about 18% being singletons. The V gene end was trimmed by 5 bases and the J gene end by 6 bases; junction bases not matched to a gene: 12. CDR1 and CDR2 from the germline V gene are SGHVS and FQNEAQ. The CDR3 sequence is 15 residues long. Points from the study as a whole: Whereas memory repertoires showed no such difference, abundant cord blood beta clonotypes carried fewer insertions.

These data were likewise used in another study, on T cells expressing NK-cell markers. From that study: The study sequenced eight donors, seven HCMV-seropositive and one seronegative. Dominant NKG2C+ clonotypes in about 6 donors made up roughly 1.0-7.0% of CD8+ T cells. Whether expanded NKG2C+ T cell clones were HCMV specific stayed uncertain.

The sample taken for sequencing was PBMCs. V gene TRBV7-8 combines with J gene TRBJ2-7; TRBD1 aligns across 8 bases. This receptor was identified in a woman aged 18 to 35 in good health. CDR3 amino acids: CASSAISGGTGEQYF. The CDR3 DNA reads TGTGCCAGCAGCGCCATCTCAGGGGGCACGGGCGAGCAGTACTTC.